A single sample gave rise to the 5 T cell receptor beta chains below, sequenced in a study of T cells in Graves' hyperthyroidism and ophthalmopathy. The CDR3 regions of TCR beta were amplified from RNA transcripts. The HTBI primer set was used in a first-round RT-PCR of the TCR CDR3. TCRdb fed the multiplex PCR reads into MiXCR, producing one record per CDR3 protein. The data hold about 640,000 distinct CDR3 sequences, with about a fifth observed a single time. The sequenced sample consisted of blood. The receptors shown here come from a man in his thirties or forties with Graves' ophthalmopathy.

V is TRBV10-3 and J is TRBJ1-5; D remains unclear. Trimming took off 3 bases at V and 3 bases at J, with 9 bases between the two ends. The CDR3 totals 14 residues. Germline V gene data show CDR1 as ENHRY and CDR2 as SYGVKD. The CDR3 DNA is TGTGCCATCAGTGAATCTGGGAACAATCAGCCCCAGCATTTT. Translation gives CAISESGNNQPQHF.

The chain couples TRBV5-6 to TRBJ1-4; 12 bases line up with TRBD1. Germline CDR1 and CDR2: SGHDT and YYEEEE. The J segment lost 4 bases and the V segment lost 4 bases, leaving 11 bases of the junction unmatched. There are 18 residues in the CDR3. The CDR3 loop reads CASSKPGTGGVGNEKLFF. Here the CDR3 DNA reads TGTGCCAGCAGCAAACCCGGGACAGGGGGCGTCGGTAATGAAAAACTGTTTTTT.

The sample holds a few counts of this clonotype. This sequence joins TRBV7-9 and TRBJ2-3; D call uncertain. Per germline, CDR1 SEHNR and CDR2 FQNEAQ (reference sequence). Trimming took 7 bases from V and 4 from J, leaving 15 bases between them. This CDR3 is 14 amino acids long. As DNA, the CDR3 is TGTGCCAGCATCCTCCTCCAGGCGGCAGATACGCAGTATTTT. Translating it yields CASILLQAADTQYF.

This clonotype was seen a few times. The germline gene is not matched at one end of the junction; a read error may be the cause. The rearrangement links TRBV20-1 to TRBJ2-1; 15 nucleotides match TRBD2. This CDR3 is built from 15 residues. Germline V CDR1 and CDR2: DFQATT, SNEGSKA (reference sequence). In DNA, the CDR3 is TGCAGTGCAAGAGGGACTAGCGGGAGGTTCGGTGAGCAGTTCTTC. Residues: CSARGTSGRFGEQFF.

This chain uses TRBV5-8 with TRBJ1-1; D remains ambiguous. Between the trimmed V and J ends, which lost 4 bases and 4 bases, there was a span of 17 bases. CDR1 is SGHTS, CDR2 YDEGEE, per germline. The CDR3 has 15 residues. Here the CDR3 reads CASSQIHSGGTEAFF. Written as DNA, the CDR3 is TGTGCCAGCAGCCAGATACACTCAGGCGGCACTGAAGCTTTCTTT.